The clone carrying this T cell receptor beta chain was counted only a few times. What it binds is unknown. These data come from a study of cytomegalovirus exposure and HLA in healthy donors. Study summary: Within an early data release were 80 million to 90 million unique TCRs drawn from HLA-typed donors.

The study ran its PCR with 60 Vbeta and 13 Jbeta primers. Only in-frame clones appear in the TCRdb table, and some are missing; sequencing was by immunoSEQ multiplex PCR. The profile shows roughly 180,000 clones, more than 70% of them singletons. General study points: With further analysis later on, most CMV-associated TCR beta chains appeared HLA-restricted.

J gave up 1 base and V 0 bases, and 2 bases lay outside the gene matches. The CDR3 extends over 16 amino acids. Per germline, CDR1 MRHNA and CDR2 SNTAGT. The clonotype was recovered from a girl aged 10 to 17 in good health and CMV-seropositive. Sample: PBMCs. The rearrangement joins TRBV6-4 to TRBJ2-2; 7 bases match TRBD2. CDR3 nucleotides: TGTGCCAGCAGTGACTCGGCTAGCGGGAACACCGGGGAGCTGTTTTTT. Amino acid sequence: CASSDSASGNTGELFF.